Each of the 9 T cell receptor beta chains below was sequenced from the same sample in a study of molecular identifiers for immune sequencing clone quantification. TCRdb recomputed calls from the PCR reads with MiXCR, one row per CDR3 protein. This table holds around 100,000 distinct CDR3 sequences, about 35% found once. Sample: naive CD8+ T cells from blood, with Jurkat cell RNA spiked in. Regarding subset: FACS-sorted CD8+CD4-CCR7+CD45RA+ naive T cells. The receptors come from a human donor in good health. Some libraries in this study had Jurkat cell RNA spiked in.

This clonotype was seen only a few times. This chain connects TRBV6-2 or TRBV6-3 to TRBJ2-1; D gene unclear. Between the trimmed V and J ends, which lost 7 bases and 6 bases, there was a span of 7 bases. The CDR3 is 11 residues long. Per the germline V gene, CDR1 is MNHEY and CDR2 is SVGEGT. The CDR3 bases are TGTGCCAGCACCTCCGCCAATGAGCAGTTCTTC. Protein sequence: CASTSANEQFF.

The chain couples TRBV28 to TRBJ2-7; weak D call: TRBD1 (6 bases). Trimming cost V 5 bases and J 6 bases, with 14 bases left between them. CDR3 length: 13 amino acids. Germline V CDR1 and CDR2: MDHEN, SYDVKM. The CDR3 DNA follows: TGTGCCAGCAGTAACAGGGTGTCGGGCGAGCAGTACTTC. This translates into CASSNRVSGEQYF.

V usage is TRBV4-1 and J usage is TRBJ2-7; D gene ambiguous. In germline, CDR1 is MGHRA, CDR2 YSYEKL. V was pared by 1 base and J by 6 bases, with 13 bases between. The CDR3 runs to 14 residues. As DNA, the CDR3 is TGCGCCAGCAGCCAAGTCTTAGGTTCTCGCGAGCAGTACTTC. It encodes CASSQVLGSREQYF.

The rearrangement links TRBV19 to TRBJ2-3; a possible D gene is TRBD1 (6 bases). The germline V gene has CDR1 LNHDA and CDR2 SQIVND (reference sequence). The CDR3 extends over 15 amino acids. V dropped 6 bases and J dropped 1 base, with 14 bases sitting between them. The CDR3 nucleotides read TGTGCCAGTAGATCCCCGGGACACCGCACAGATACGCAGTATTTT. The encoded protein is CASRSPGHRTDTQYF.

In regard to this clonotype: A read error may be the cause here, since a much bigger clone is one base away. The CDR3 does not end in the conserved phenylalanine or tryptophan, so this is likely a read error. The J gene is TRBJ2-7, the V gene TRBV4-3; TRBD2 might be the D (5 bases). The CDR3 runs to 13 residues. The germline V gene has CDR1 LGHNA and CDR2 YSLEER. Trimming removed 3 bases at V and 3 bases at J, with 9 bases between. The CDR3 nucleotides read TGCGCCAGCAGCCAGGCACGGGGCTACGAGCAGTACCTC. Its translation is CASSQARGYEQYL.

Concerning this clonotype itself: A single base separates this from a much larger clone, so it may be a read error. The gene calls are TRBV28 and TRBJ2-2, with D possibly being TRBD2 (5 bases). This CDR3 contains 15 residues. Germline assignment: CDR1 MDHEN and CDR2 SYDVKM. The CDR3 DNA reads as TGTGCCAGCAGTCCCTTGTTGCAGGTCCCCGGGGAGCGGTTTTTT. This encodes CASSPLLQVPGERFF.

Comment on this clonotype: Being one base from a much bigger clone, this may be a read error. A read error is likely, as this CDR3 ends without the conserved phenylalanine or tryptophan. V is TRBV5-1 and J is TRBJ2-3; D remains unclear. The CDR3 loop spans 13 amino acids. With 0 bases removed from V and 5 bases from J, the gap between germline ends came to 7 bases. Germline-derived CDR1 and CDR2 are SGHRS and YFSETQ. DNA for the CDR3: TGCGCCAGCAGCTTGGACCTCGGAGATACGCAGTATCTT. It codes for CASSLDLGDTQYL.

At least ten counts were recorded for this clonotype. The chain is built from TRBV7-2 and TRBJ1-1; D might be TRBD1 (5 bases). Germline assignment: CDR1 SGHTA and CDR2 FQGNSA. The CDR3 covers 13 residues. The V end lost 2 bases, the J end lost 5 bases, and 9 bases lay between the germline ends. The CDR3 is CASSLMGHTEAFF. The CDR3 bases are TGTGCCAGCAGCTTAATGGGGCATACTGAAGCTTTCTTT.

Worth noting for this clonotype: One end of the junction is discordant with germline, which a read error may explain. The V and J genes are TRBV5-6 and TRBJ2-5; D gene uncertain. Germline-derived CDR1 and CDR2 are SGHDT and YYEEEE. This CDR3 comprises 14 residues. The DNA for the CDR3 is TGTGCCAGCAGCCGCCCACTAAGAGGAGAGTCCCAGTACTTC. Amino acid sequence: CASSRPLRGESQYF.